The 20 T cell receptor beta chains presented below share a single source sample, sequenced in a study of identical twins. TCRdb ran MiXCR on the 5' RACE reads and lists one entry per CDR3 protein. The profile shows some 690,000 distinct CDR3 sequences, 21% of them singletons. These data were likewise used in another study, on T cells expressing NK-cell markers.

Sequenced material: PBMCs. These receptors were obtained from a woman aged 18-29 years in good health.

CDR3 DNA: TGCAGTGCTAGACTAGCGGGGGGGCTCTACAATGAGCAGTTCTTC. This codes for CSARLAGGLYNEQFF. The chain carries TRBV20-1 and TRBJ2-1, with 12 positions matching TRBD2. Germline CDR1 is DFQATT and CDR2 is SNEGSKA (reference sequence). The CDR3 totals 15 residues. V lost 2 bases to trimming and J lost 3 bases; unmatched junction nucleotides: 2.

The chain employs TRBV4-3 and TRBJ1-2; 7 positions match TRBD1. Germline CDR1 LGHNA, CDR2 YSLEER. V lost 1 base and J lost 0; bases outside the gene matches: 5. The CDR3 runs to 16 residues. The CDR3 region has the DNA TGCGCCAGCAGCCAAGTGCGAGGGACAGCTAACTATGGCTACACCTTC. Amino acid sequence: CASSQVRGTANYGYTF.

The chain carries TRBV6-2 or TRBV6-3 and TRBJ2-1, with a tentative D call TRBD2 (6 bases). Germline values: CDR1 MNHEY, CDR2 SVGEGT. The CDR3 has 16 residues. Trimming shortened V by 2 bases and J by 7 bases, and 18 bases separated the two germline ends. Written as DNA, the CDR3 is TGTGCCAGCAGTTACCTAGGAGGGAGTGAGAGGAATGAGCAGTTCTTC. It translates to CASSYLGGSERNEQFF.

This clonotype turned up a few times. The CDR3 here is CASSRGRGNQPQHF. As DNA, the CDR3 is TGTGCCAGCTCACGGGGTAGGGGTAATCAGCCCCAGCATTTT. V is TRBV18 and J is TRBJ1-5; D is perhaps TRBD1 (5 bases). The CDR3 has 14 residues. V was clipped by 4 bases and J by 4 bases, with 11 bases between them. Germline V gene lookup returns CDR1 KGHSH and CDR2 LQKENI.

V gene TRBV25-1 combines with J gene TRBJ2-3, with 7 bases aligning to TRBD1. The CDR3 length is 17 residues. Trimming removed 6 bases from V and 1 base from J; junction bases left unmatched: 13. Germline CDR1 reads MGHDK; CDR2 reads SYGVNS. CDR3 DNA sequence: TGTGCCAGCAGCCCCAAAAGGGGGCGGGCTGGCACAGATACGCAGTATTTT. Amino acid sequence: CASSPKRGRAGTDTQYF.

The CDR3 DNA sequence: TGCGCCAGCAGGTTACTAGCGGGACACGAGCAGTACTTC. Protein sequence: CASRLLAGHEQYF. This sequence joins TRBV5-1 and TRBJ2-7; 10 bases are a match to TRBD2. The CDR3 is 13 amino acids. V lost 5 bases to trimming and J lost 5 bases; unmatched junction nucleotides: 4. Germline-derived CDR1 and CDR2 are SGHRS and YFSETQ.

This clonotype was detected many times. The chain links TRBV4-1 to TRBJ2-5; TRBD1 or TRBD2 may be the D gene (5 bases each). V lost 1 base, J lost 4 bases, and 13 bases lay in between. This CDR3 region has 15 residues. Germline V gene lookup returns CDR1 MGHRA and CDR2 YSYEKL. CDR3 sequence: CASSQGGAVLETQYF. CDR3 in DNA: TGCGCCAGCAGCCAAGGAGGGGCCGTTTTAGAGACCCAGTACTTC.

This clonotype has more than one count but fewer than ten. The chain combines TRBV5-1 with TRBJ2-5; 10 bases are shared with TRBD1. V shed 3 bases and J 5 bases; nucleotides not matched to a gene: 13. The CDR3 sequence is 17 residues long. CDR1 SGHRS and CDR2 YFSETQ come from the germline V gene. CDR3 in amino acids: CASSSRTGTGARETQYF. The CDR3 nucleotides read TGCGCCAGCAGCTCTCGAACCGGGACAGGGGCGCGGGAGACCCAGTACTTC.

There are many counts of this clonotype. This chain links TRBV11-1 with TRBJ2-7; D unresolved. The CDR3 length is 11 residues. Trimming stripped 6 bases from V and 13 bases from J, with 16 bases between. Germline CDR1 and CDR2: SGHAT and FQDESV (reference sequence). The CDR3 DNA reads TGTGCCAGCAGGCAGTCCAAGGGAATTTACTTC. Its protein is CASRQSKGIYF.

Only a few counts were recorded for this clonotype. V is TRBV18 and J is TRBJ2-1, with TRBD1 matching over 8 bases. The CDR3 length is 16 residues. V shed 1 base and J 7 bases; nucleotides not matched to a gene: 9. Germline V gene sequence: CDR1 KGHSH, CDR2 LQKENI. The CDR3 bases are TGTGCCAGCTCACCACGGGCAGGGGGCGCGGGGAATGAGCAGTTCTTC. This encodes CASSPRAGGAGNEQFF.

The rearrangement uses TRBV29-1 and TRBJ2-5, with 16 bases that match TRBD2. The CDR3 consists of 17 residues. Germline lookup yields CDR1 SQVTM and CDR2 ANQGSEA. V was pared by 6 bases and J by 4 bases, with 11 bases of the junction left unmatched. This CDR3 reads CSVAGTSGRALLETQYF. The CDR3 DNA reads as TGCAGCGTAGCCGGGACTAGCGGGAGGGCCTTGCTAGAGACCCAGTACTTC.

The chain recombines TRBV5-1 with TRBJ2-6; D could derive from TRBD1 or TRBD2 (5 bases each). Trimming left V 7 bases short and J 4 bases short, with 15 bases between. Germline V lookup: CDR1 SGHRS, CDR2 YFSETQ. The CDR3 spans 15 residues. For the CDR3, the DNA is TGCGCCAGCTGTGGGGACGGGTCAGGGGCCAACGTCCTGACTTTC. Translated, it gives CASCGDGSGANVLTF. Full variable domain (remainder filled in from reference TRBV5-1 and TRBJ2-6): KAGVTQTPRYLIKTRGQQVTLSCSPISGHRSVSWYQQTPGQGLQFLFEYFSETQRNKGNFPGRFSGRQFSNSRSEMNVSTLELGDSALYLCASCGDGSGANVLTFGAGSRLTVL.

This clonotype was seen more than once but under ten times. The rearrangement links TRBV4-2 to TRBJ2-5; D might be TRBD2 (7 bases). The length of the CDR3 is 16 residues. The V gene lost 1 base and the J gene lost 5 bases, with 17 bases spanning the gap. Germline CDR1 LGHNA, CDR2 YNFKEQ. CDR3 sequence: CASSQVSGGLGETQYF. DNA for the CDR3: TGTGCCAGCAGCCAAGTTTCGGGGGGCCTAGGGGAGACCCAGTACTTC.

This chain connects TRBV10-3 to TRBJ2-1, with 10 positions matching TRBD2. Germline V CDR1 and CDR2: ENHRY, SYGVKD. CDR3 length equals 16 residues. The V segment lost 2 bases and the J segment 5 bases; nucleotides outside the gene matches: 6. CDR3 nucleotides: TGTGCCATCAGTGAGCGGGGGACTAGCGAGCACAATGAGCAGTTCTTC. Protein sequence: CAISERGTSEHNEQFF.

The chain links TRBV29-1 to TRBJ2-3; 7 nucleotides agree with TRBD1. Trimming took 8 bases from V and 2 from J; bases not matched to a gene: 10. Germline CDR1 reads SQVTM; CDR2 reads ANQGSEA. The CDR3 spans 14 residues. The CDR3 DNA reads TGCAGCACCCGAGGGGGCTCATCCACAGATACGCAGTATTTT. It codes for CSTRGGSSTDTQYF.

This clonotype has a handful of counts. CDR3: CSVKTSGGDEQYF. CDR3 in DNA: TGCAGTGTCAAGACTAGCGGGGGGGATGAGCAGTACTTC. V gene TRBV20-1 combines with J gene TRBJ2-7, with TRBD2 matching 14 bases. Germline V lookup: CDR1 DFQATT, CDR2 SNEGSKA (reference sequence). This CDR3 is built from 13 residues. J lost 7 bases, V lost 7 bases, and 6 bases had no gene match.

V usage is TRBV20-1 and J usage is TRBJ2-5; D gene unclear. CDR1 and CDR2 (germline): DFQATT, SNEGSKA (reference sequence). The CDR3 is made up of 12 amino acids. V was cut by 1 base and J by 4 bases, with 7 bases left in between. In DNA form, the CDR3 reads TGCAGTGCTAGAGGCTTGATAGAGACCCAGTACTTC. It yields the protein CSARGLIETQYF.

This clonotype was observed a handful of times. The chain employs TRBV20-1 and TRBJ2-3; D unresolved. Germline V gene data show CDR1 as DFQATT and CDR2 as SNEGSKA (reference sequence). V was trimmed by 0 bases and J by 0 bases, leaving 13 bases between them. The CDR3 is 16 residues long. The CDR3 region is CSARDQARSSTDTQYF. The CDR3 bases are TGCAGTGCTAGAGATCAGGCCCGGTCTAGCACAGATACGCAGTATTTT.

The chain is built from TRBV20-1 and TRBJ2-3; TRBD2 is a possible D gene (6 bases). The CDR3 consists of 15 residues. Between the trimmed V and J ends, which lost 2 bases and 0 bases, there was a span of 12 bases. The V gene's germline CDR1 is DFQATT and CDR2 SNEGSKA (reference sequence). The CDR3 reads CSARPTSLSTDTQYF. For the CDR3, the DNA is TGCAGTGCTAGACCCACTAGCCTGAGCACAGATACGCAGTATTTT.

The V call is TRBV10-1, the J call TRBJ2-2; TRBD2 agrees at 9 bases. Germline CDR1 and CDR2: WNHNN and SYGVQD (reference sequence). With 3 bases clipped from V and 7 bases from J, the junction kept 6 bases outside the gene matches. There are 15 residues in the CDR3. DNA of the CDR3: TGCGCCAGCAGTGACTCCAGCGGGGGGTACGGGGAGCTGTTTTTT. Its protein is CASSDSSGGYGELFF.